Reported below is one T cell receptor (beta chain). Its antigen is as yet unknown. With random hexamers, about 0.5 to 1 ug RNA was reverse transcribed. TCR beta CDR3 was amplified by immunoSEQ covering 54 Vbeta and 13 Jbeta. TCRdb ran MiXCR on the immunoSEQ multiplex PCR reads and lists one entry per CDR3 protein. The repertoire has roughly 200,000 distinct CDR3 sequences, roughly 94% of them found once; the top ten carry approximately 0.094%. The data derive from a study of CD8 T cells in Susac syndrome. In blood CD8+ and CD4+ T cells, TCR beta underwent sequencing. Healthy donors, matched for age and sex, constituted the control group. This CDR3 contains 19 residues. Germline CDR1 reads ENHRY; CDR2 reads SYGVKD. The germline V and J ends were trimmed by 3 bases and 0 bases, with 20 bases remaining between them. General observations from the study: The authors acknowledged that the study's TCR sequencing and HLA analysis involved relatively few individuals.

Input material: CD4+ T cells from PBMCs. The TCR sequence derives from a human donor in good health. The V call is TRBV10-3, the J call TRBJ1-4, with D possibly TRBD1 on 5 matching bases. As DNA, the CDR3 is TGTGCCATCAGTGACCAGTCGGGGGGATTTGGGGCAACTAATGAAAAACTGTTTTTT. Amino acid sequence: CAISDQSGGFGATNEKLFF.